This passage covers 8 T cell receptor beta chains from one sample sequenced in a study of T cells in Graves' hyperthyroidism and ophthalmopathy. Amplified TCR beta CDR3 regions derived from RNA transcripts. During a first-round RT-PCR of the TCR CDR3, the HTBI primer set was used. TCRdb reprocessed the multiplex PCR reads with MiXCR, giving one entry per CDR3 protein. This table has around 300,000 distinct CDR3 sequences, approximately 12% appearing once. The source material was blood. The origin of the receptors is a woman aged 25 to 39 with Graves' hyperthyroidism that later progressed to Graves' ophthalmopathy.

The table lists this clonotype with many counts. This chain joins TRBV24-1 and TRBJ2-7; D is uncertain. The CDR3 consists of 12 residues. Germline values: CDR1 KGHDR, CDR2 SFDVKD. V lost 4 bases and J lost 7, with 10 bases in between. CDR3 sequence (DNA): TGTGCCACCAGTGACCCGCCGGGTGAGCAGTACTTC. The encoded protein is CATSDPPGEQYF.

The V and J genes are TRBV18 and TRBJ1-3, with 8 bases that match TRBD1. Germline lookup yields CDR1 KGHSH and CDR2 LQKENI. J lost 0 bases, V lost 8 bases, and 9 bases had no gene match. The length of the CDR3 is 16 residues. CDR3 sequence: CASHGQGRRSGNTIYF. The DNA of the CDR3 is TGTGCCAGCCACGGACAGGGAAGGCGCTCTGGAAACACCATATATTTT.

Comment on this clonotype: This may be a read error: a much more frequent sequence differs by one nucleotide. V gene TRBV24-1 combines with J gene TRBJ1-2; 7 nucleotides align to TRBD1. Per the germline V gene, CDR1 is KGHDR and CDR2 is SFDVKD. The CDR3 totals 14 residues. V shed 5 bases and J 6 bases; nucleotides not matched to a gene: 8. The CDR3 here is CATSGTDRVDGYTF. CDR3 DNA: TGTGCCACCAGTGGCACAGACAGGGTAGATGGCTACACCTTC.

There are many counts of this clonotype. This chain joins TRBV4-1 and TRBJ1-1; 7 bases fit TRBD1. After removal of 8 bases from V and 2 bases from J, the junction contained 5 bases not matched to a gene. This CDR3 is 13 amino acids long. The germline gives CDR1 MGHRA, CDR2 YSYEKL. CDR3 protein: CASEDRTNTEAFF. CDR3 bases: TGCGCCAGCGAGGACAGGACCAACACTGAAGCTTTCTTT.

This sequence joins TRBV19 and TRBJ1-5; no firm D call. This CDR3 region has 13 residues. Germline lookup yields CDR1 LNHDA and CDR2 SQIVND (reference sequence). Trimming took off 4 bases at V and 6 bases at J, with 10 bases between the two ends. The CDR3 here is CASSNSPTQPQHF. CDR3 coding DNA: TGTGCCAGTAGTAACAGCCCGACTCAGCCCCAGCATTTT.

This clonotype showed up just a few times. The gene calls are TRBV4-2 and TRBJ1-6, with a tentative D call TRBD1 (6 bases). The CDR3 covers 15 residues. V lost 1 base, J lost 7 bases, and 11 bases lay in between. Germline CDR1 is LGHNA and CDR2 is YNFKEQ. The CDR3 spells CASSQVTGRNSPLHF. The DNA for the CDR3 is TGTGCCAGCAGCCAAGTAACAGGGAGGAATTCACCCCTCCACTTT.

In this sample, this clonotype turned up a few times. DNA of the CDR3: TGTGCCAGCAGCTTATATGAGGCCGGGGAGCTGTTTTTT. It is translated as CASSLYEAGELFF. The rearrangement joins TRBV7-9 to TRBJ2-2; D is uncertain. Germline assignment: CDR1 SEHNR and CDR2 FQNEAQ (reference sequence). This CDR3 contains 13 residues. V was trimmed by 2 bases and J by 6 bases, leaving 7 bases between them.

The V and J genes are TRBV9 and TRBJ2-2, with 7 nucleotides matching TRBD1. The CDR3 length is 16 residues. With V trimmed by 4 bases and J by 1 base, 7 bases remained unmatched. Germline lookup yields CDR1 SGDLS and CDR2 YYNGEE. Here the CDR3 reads CASSPNSGGNTGELFF. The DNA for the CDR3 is TGTGCCAGCAGCCCGAATTCAGGGGGGAACACCGGGGAGCTGTTTTTT.